This passage covers 32 T cell receptor beta chains from one sample sequenced in a study of blood T cell repertoires in COVID-19. Generated by immunoSEQ multiplex PCR, the TCRdb table keeps only in-frame clones and is missing some. The sample holds over 150,000 clones, over 80% seen once. Sample: peripheral blood. The source of these receptors is a woman between 40 and 55 years old with COVID-19, enrolled during active disease.

The chain joins TRBV5-4 to TRBJ2-3; 7 bases fit TRBD2. This CDR3 is built from 16 residues. Trimming took 4 bases from V and 5 from J; bases not matched to a gene: 13. Germline lookup yields CDR1 SGHNT and CDR2 YYREEE (reference sequence). This CDR3 reads CASSLDLGLVRDTQYF. As DNA, the CDR3 is TGTGCCAGCAGCCTTGACTTAGGACTAGTACGAGATACGCAGTATTTT.

The chain carries TRBV6-9 and TRBJ2-7; possible D gene TRBD1, 6 bases. Trimming stripped 5 bases from V and 4 bases from J, with 18 bases between. The CDR3 consists of 15 residues. Germline values: CDR1 MNHGY, CDR2 SVAAGI. CDR3 coding DNA: TGTGCCAGCAGTCCTAGGGACATCGCTCTTTACGAGCAGTACTTC. Its protein product is CASSPRDIALYEQYF.

Notes on this clone: Germline and junction disagree at one end, which may indicate a read error. The rearrangement links TRBV5-1 to TRBJ1-4; D not resolved. The CDR3 sequence is 14 residues long. In germline, CDR1 is SGHRS, CDR2 YFSETQ. The CDR3 DNA follows: TGCGCCAGCAGCCCGGACTCTACTAGTGAAAAACTGTTTTTT. Translated, it gives CASSPDSTSEKLFF.

This chain connects TRBV4-1 to TRBJ1-6; D gene uncertain. The CDR3 is 15 amino acids. Germline values: CDR1 MGHRA, CDR2 YSYEKL. With 0 bases removed from V and 6 bases from J, the gap between germline ends came to 9 bases. CDR3 coding DNA: TGCGCCAGCAGCCAAGATCTGGGGAGTAATTCACCCCTCCACTTT. This gives the protein CASSQDLGSNSPLHF.

The rearrangement links TRBV28 to TRBJ1-1, with TRBD1 identical over 7 bases. This CDR3 region has 14 residues. CDR1 and CDR2 from the germline V gene are MDHEN and SYDVKM. J gave up 4 bases and V 6 bases, and 8 bases lay outside the gene matches. Here the CDR3 DNA reads TGTGCCAGCAGGGTACAGGGGTGGACCACTGAAGCTTTCTTT. This codes for CASRVQGWTTEAFF.

This chain links TRBV20-1 with TRBJ2-7; possible D gene TRBD1, 6 bases. The CDR3 extends over 11 amino acids. V lost 6 bases and J lost 2, with 8 bases in between. Germline V gene sequence: CDR1 DFQATT, CDR2 SNEGSKA (reference sequence). The CDR3: CSAGDTYEQYF. The CDR3 DNA reads TGCAGTGCAGGGGACACCTACGAGCAGTACTTC.

V gene TRBV29-1 combines with J gene TRBJ1-1; maybe TRBD1 (5 bases). The CDR3 has 13 amino acids. Germline V gene data show CDR1 as SQVTM and CDR2 as ANQGSEA. Trimming took 7 bases from V and 7 from J, leaving 19 bases between them. CDR3: CSATGGTGDEAFF. CDR3 nucleotides: TGCAGCGCCACAGGTGGGACGGGAGATGAAGCTTTCTTT.

CDR3 residues: CASSSPRGIEAFF. In DNA form, the CDR3 reads TGTGCCAGCAGCTCCCCCAGGGGTATTGAAGCTTTCTTT. The rearrangement uses TRBV11-2 and TRBJ1-1, with D tentatively TRBD1 (6 bases). Per germline, CDR1 SGHAT and CDR2 FQNNGV. This CDR3 spans 13 amino acids. The V gene lost 4 bases and the J gene lost 7 bases, with 13 bases spanning the gap.

This chain connects TRBV2 to TRBJ2-7, with 10 bases matching TRBD2. This CDR3 contains 15 residues. The germline gives CDR1 SNHLY, CDR2 FYNNEI. With 4 bases clipped from V and 7 bases from J, the junction kept 10 bases outside the gene matches. The CDR3 spells CASSGIAGGTGEQYF. The CDR3 nucleotides are TGTGCCAGCAGTGGAATAGCGGGGGGCACGGGTGAGCAGTACTTC.

The genes are TRBV7-9 and TRBJ1-2; unclear D gene. CDR3 length equals 13 residues. Trimming took off 1 base at V and 7 bases at J, with 10 bases between the two ends. Germline CDR1 is SEHNR and CDR2 is FQNEAQ (reference sequence). Here the CDR3 reads CASSLVAEAGYTF. CDR3 in DNA: TGTGCCAGCAGCTTAGTTGCCGAGGCTGGCTACACCTTC.

The chain is built from TRBV19 and TRBJ1-5, with D maybe TRBD1 (6 bases). The CDR3 is made up of 14 amino acids. Germline loops: CDR1 LNHDA, CDR2 SQIVND (reference sequence). V was pared by 3 bases and J by 7 bases, with 13 bases between. CDR3 protein: CASSIRGARQPQHF. The CDR3 bases are TGTGCCAGTAGTATTCGGGGGGCCAGACAGCCCCAGCATTTT.

This clone has more than one count but fewer than ten. This sequence joins TRBV3-1 (or the pseudogene TRBV3-2) and TRBJ2-5; 11 bases are shared with TRBD2. Germline loops: CDR1 LGHDT, CDR2 YNNKEL (reference sequence). There are 15 residues in the CDR3. With V trimmed by 5 bases and J by 5 bases, 7 bases remained unmatched. CDR3 sequence (DNA): TGTGCCAGCAGCGGCCAGCTAGCGGGGGGTGAGACCCAGTACTTC. It is translated as CASSGQLAGGETQYF.

V and J are TRBV10-2 and TRBJ2-5, with D uncertain. Trimming took 8 bases from V and 1 from J, leaving 8 bases between them. The germline CDR1 and CDR2 sequences are WSHSY and SAAADI. The CDR3 is 12 amino acids. This chain's CDR3 is CASRRSQETQYF. DNA for the CDR3: TGCGCCAGCCGTCGGAGCCAAGAGACCCAGTACTTC.

The gene calls are TRBV7-9 and TRBJ1-4; 8 bases match TRBD1. The trim removed 5 bases at V and 3 bases at J, leaving 5 bases unmatched. This CDR3 has 15 residues. The germline V gene has CDR1 SEHNR and CDR2 FQNEAQ (reference sequence). DNA for the CDR3: TGTGCCAGCAGCCGACAGGGGATGGCTAATGAAAAACTGTTTTTT. It translates to CASSRQGMANEKLFF.

The V call is TRBV7-9, the J call TRBJ2-5, with 9 bases matching TRBD2. CDR1 SEHNR and CDR2 FQNEAQ come from the germline V gene (reference sequence). This CDR3 region has 14 residues. The V and J ends lost 4 bases and 5 bases, in that order; junction bases with no gene match: 5. The CDR3 sequence: CASSSAGGPETQYF. For the CDR3, the DNA is TGTGCCAGCAGCTCGGCGGGGGGGCCGGAGACCCAGTACTTC.

This clone was counted a single time. This chain connects TRBV28 to TRBJ1-2, with a possible D match to TRBD1 (6 bases). The CDR3 is 14 amino acids. In germline, CDR1 is MDHEN, CDR2 SYDVKM. Trimming stripped 3 bases from V and 8 bases from J, with 16 bases between. CDR3 DNA sequence: TGTGCCAGCAGTTTTGCTGGGGGCCTCAACGGCTACACCTTC. Protein: CASSFAGGLNGYTF.

CDR3: CASSYSGDTGRPQHF. For the CDR3, the DNA is TGTGCCAGCAGTTACTCGGGGGACACAGGTCGGCCCCAGCATTTT. The chain links TRBV6-5 to TRBJ1-5, with D maybe TRBD1 (6 bases). There are 15 residues in the CDR3. Germline V gene lookup returns CDR1 MNHEY and CDR2 SVGAGI. The V gene lost 0 bases and the J gene lost 9 bases, with 15 bases spanning the gap.

The CDR3 DNA reads as TGTGCCAGCAGAGCGGGACAGGGCGGTCAGCCCCAGCATTTT. Its translation is CASRAGQGGQPQHF. The chain joins TRBV28 to TRBJ1-5; TRBD1 matches at 9 bases. CDR3 length equals 14 residues. The V gene end was trimmed by 6 bases and the J gene end by 6 bases; junction bases not matched to a gene: 6. Germline loops: CDR1 MDHEN, CDR2 SYDVKM.

The rearrangement uses TRBV19 and TRBJ1-1; D is unresolved. Trimming cost V 7 bases and J 1 base, with 13 bases left between them. The CDR3 is 14 residues long. From germline, CDR1 is LNHDA and CDR2 SQIVND (reference sequence). CDR3 sequence (DNA): TGTGCCAGTAAAACGAAGCGTGGGAACACTGAAGCTTTCTTT. This encodes CASKTKRGNTEAFF.

The chain employs TRBV7-9 and TRBJ2-5, with 10 bases fitting TRBD1. Germline trimming cut 4 bases from V and 1 base from J; bases unmatched to any gene: 12. CDR3 length equals 18 residues. CDR1 and CDR2 (germline): SEHNR, FQNEAQ (reference sequence). The CDR3 DNA is TGTGCCAGCAGCTCCAAAGCCGGGACAGGGGTCCTCCAAGAGACCCAGTACTTC. This codes for CASSSKAGTGVLQETQYF.

The rearrangement joins TRBV11-2 to TRBJ1-6, with D unclear. This CDR3 is 15 amino acids long. Trimming removed 5 bases at V and 8 bases at J, with 16 bases between. Germline CDR1 reads SGHAT; CDR2 reads FQNNGV. The CDR3 region is CASSPREGWDSPLHF. CDR3 nucleotide sequence: TGTGCCAGCAGCCCCCGCGAGGGATGGGATTCACCCCTCCACTTT.

This chain uses TRBV5-1 with TRBJ1-3; D possibly corresponds to TRBD1 (5 bases). This CDR3 has 15 amino acids. In germline, CDR1 is SGHRS, CDR2 YFSETQ. With 1 base removed from V and 2 bases from J, the gap between germline ends came to 10 bases. The CDR3 coding sequence is TGCGCCAGCAGCTTGTCAGGGTTGGCTGGAAACACCATATATTTT. The encoded protein is CASSLSGLAGNTIYF.

This chain uses TRBV5-5 with TRBJ2-5, with D possibly matching TRBD2 (6 bases). Germline V gene lookup returns CDR1 SGHKS and CDR2 YYEKEE (reference sequence). Trimming cost V 6 bases and J 3 bases, with 12 bases left between them. This CDR3 spans 13 amino acids. The CDR3 loop reads CASNRGTEETQYF. For the CDR3, the DNA is TGTGCCAGCAACCGGGGGACCGAAGAGACCCAGTACTTC. Variable domain in full (rest from reference TRBV5-5 and TRBJ2-5): DAGVTQSPTHLIKTRGQQVTLRCSPISGHKSVSWYQQVLGQGPQFIFQYYEKEERGRGNFPDRFSARQFPNYSSELNVNALLLGDSALYLCASNRGTEETQYFGPGTRLLVL.

The chain links TRBV4-2 to TRBJ2-7, with TRBD2 identical over 8 bases. Germline lookup yields CDR1 LGHNA and CDR2 YNFKEQ. With 0 bases clipped from V and 3 bases from J, the junction kept 7 bases outside the gene matches. The CDR3 has 16 amino acids. CDR3 loop: CASSQEAGLVSYEQYF. CDR3 sequence (DNA): TGTGCCAGCAGCCAAGAGGCGGGACTAGTAAGCTACGAGCAGTACTTC.

The rearrangement uses TRBV5-4 and TRBJ1-2; 10 bases are a match to TRBD1. The CDR3 has 14 amino acids. Germline CDR1 reads SGHNT; CDR2 reads YYREEE (reference sequence). V was pared by 4 bases and J by 14 bases, with 14 bases of the junction left unmatched. CDR3 sequence: CASSLGTGAHSGTF. The CDR3 DNA is TGTGCCAGCAGCCTCGGGACAGGGGCCCATAGCGGAACCTTC.

The chain has TRBV7-9 and TRBJ1-1, with no clear D. The CDR3 spans 11 residues. Trimming left V 2 bases short and J 11 bases short, with 9 bases between. Germline V gene sequence: CDR1 SEHNR, CDR2 FQNEAQ (reference sequence). The CDR3 DNA sequence: TGTGCCAGCAGCTTATCCCCCCAGGCTTTCTTT. The encoded protein is CASSLSPQAFF.

V usage is TRBV27 and J usage is TRBJ1-2, with D possibly matching TRBD1 (6 bases). V was pared by 3 bases and J by 4 bases, with 15 bases between. This CDR3 contains 15 residues. Germline CDR1 and CDR2: MNHEY and SMNVEV (reference sequence). The CDR3 DNA sequence: TGTGCCAGCAGTTTCCTAAAAACAGGGTTCTATGGCTACACCTTC. It is translated as CASSFLKTGFYGYTF.

The chain combines TRBV11-1 with TRBJ2-1; 11 nucleotides agree with TRBD2. V was pared by 5 bases and J by 6 bases, with 9 bases of the junction left unmatched. Germline CDR1 reads SGHAT; CDR2 reads FQDESV (reference sequence). This CDR3 spans 16 amino acids. The DNA for the CDR3 is TGTGCCAGCAGCCGCGTTAGCGGGGGGGAGGGCAATGAGCAGTTCTTC. Its protein product is CASSRVSGGEGNEQFF. Combining the CDR3 with reference TRBV11-1 and TRBJ2-1 gives the whole variable domain EAEVAQSPRYKITEKSQAVAFWCDPISGHATLYWYRQILGQGPELLVQFQDESVVDDSQLPKDRFSAERLKGVDSTLKIQPAELGDSAMYLCASSRVSGGEGNEQFFGPGTRLTVL.

The chain is built from TRBV3-1 (or the pseudogene TRBV3-2) and TRBJ2-3; a possible D gene is TRBD1 (6 bases). This CDR3 contains 16 residues. With 0 bases removed from V and 2 bases from J, the gap between germline ends came to 12 bases. Germline CDR1 LGHDT, CDR2 YNNKEL (reference sequence). CDR3 loop: CASSQEGALHTDTQYF. Written as DNA, the CDR3 is TGTGCCAGCAGCCAAGAGGGGGCCCTTCACACAGATACGCAGTATTTT.

V usage is TRBV28 and J usage is TRBJ1-5; D is unresolved. Germline-derived CDR1 and CDR2 are MDHEN and SYDVKM. There are 15 residues in the CDR3. V was clipped by 6 bases and J by 0 bases, with 12 bases between them. As DNA, the CDR3 is TGTGCCAGCAGACTGCCCCGAAATAGCAATCAGCCCCAGCATTTT. Its protein product is CASRLPRNSNQPQHF. Complete variable domain (other parts from reference TRBV28 and TRBJ1-5): DVKVTQSSRYLVKRTGEKVFLECVQDMDHENMFWYRQDPGLGLRLIYFSYDVKMKEKGDIPEGYSVSREKKERFSLILESASTNQTSMYLCASRLPRNSNQPQHFGDGTRLSIL.

The chain combines TRBV7-3 with TRBJ2-2, with 8 bases lining up with TRBD2. The CDR3 totals 16 residues. V trimming: 4 bases; J trimming: 1 base; junction bases outside the gene matches: 5. Germline-derived CDR1 and CDR2 are SGHTA and FQGTGA. CDR3 sequence: CASSSRLALNTGELFF. The CDR3 bases are TGTGCCAGCAGCTCCCGACTAGCGCTGAACACCGGGGAGCTGTTTTTT.

This CDR3 reads CASSLRQGAGEQYF. For the CDR3, the DNA is TGTGCCAGCAGCTTACGTCAGGGGGCGGGCGAGCAGTACTTC. The chain combines TRBV5-6 with TRBJ2-7; the match to TRBD1 covers 8 bases. The J segment lost 6 bases and the V segment lost 2 bases, leaving 7 bases of the junction unmatched. The CDR3 runs to 14 residues. Germline V gene data show CDR1 as SGHDT and CDR2 as YYEEEE. Together with reference TRBV5-6 and TRBJ2-7, the CDR3 gives the full variable domain: DAGVTQSPTHLIKTRGQQVTLRCSPKSGHDTVSWYQQALGQGPQFIFQYYEEEERQRGNFPDRFSGHQFPNYSSELNVNALLLGDSALYLCASSLRQGAGEQYFGPGTRLTVT.